This T cell receptor (beta chain) was identified in a study of metastatic and nonmetastatic thyroid tumors. Original data processing: The study took CDR3 differences across clinicopathological groups and made a distant-metastasis classifier for papillary thyroid cancer from them. Through MiXCR, TCRdb re-clonotyped the PCR reads. These V and J calls rely on TCRdb rather than the paper's analysis. The data hold about 92,000 clones, with about 16% observed a single time. Nobody among the patients had been given any treatment before thyroid surgery. This clone appeared many times. V lost 4 bases and J lost 7, with 13 bases in between. This CDR3 has 14 residues. Germline V gene data show CDR1 as SNHLY and CDR2 as FYNNEI.

Sequencing input: blood. The rearrangement uses TRBV2 and TRBJ2-2; tentative D call: TRBD2 (5 bases). This clonotype was obtained from a female donor with papillary thyroid cancer or a benign thyroid nodule (not recorded which). Some clones in this sample may be carry-over from other donors' samples. CDR3 coding DNA: TGTGCCAGCAGTGGTCCCCTCGGGGACGGGGAGCTGTTTTTT. Its protein product is CASSGPLGDGELFF.